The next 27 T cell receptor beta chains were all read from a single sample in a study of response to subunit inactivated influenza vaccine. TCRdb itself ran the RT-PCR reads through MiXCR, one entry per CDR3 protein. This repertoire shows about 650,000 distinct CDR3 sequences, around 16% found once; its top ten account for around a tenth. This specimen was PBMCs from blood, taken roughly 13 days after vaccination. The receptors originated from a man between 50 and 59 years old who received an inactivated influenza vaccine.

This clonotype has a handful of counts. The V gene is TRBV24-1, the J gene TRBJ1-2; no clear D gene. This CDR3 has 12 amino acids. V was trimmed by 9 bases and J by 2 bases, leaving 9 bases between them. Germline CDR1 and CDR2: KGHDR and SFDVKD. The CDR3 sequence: CATSTGNYGYTF. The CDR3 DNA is TGTGCCACCTCCACGGGGAACTATGGCTACACCTTC.

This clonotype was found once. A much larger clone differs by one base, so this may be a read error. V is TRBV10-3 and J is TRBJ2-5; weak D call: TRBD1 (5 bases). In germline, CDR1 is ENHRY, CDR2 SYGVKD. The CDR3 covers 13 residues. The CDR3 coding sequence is TGTGCCATCAGTGACAGGGTCCAAGGGACCCAGTACTTC. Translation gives CAISDRVQGTQYF.

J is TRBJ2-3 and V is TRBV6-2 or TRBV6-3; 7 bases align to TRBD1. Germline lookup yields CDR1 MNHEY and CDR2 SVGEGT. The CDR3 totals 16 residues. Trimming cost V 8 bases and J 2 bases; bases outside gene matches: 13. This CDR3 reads CASVGYRGRHTDTQYF. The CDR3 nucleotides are TGTGCCAGCGTGGGGTACAGGGGTCGGCACACAGATACGCAGTATTTT.

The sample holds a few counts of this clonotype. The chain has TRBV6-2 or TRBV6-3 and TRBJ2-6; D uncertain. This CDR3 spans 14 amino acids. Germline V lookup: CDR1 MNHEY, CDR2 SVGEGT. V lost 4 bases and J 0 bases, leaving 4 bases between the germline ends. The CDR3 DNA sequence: TGTGCCAGCAGTTGGTTCTCTGGGGCCAACGTCCTGACTTTC. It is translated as CASSWFSGANVLTF.

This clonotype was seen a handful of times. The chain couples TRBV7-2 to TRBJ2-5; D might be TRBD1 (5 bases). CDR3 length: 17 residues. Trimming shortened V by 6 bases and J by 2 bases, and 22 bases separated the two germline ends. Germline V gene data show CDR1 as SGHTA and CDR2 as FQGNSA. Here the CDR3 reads CASSPPFRQSPQETQYF. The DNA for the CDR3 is TGTGCCAGCAGTCCTCCCTTCAGACAGAGTCCTCAAGAGACCCAGTACTTC.

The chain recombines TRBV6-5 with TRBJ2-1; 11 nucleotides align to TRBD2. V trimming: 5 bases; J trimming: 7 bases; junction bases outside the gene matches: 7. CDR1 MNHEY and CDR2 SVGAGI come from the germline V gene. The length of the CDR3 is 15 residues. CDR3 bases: TGTGCCAGCAGTACTAGCGGGAGAGGGAATAATGAGCAGTTCTTC. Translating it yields CASSTSGRGNNEQFF.

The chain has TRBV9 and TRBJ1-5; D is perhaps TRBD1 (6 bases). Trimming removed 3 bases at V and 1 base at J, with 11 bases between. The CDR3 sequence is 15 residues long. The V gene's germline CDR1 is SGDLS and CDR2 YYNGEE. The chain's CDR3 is CASSDGRGSNQPQHF. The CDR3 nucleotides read TGTGCCAGCAGCGACGGCAGGGGAAGCAATCAGCCCCAGCATTTT.

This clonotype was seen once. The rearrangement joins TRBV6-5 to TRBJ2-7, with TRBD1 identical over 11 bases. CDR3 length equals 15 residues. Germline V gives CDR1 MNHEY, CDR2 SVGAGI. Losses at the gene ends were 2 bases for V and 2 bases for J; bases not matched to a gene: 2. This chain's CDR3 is CASSYRDRGAYEQYF. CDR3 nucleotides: TGTGCCAGCAGTTACCGGGACAGGGGGGCCTACGAGCAGTACTTC.

Here the CDR3 reads CATSRVRTDTQYF. Written as DNA, the CDR3 is TGTGCCACCAGCAGAGTTCGCACAGATACGCAGTATTTT. The V call is TRBV15, the J call TRBJ2-3, with D unresolved. Germline CDR1 LNHNV, CDR2 YYDKDF (reference sequence). V gave up 1 base and J gave up 1 base, with 3 bases separating them. The CDR3 contains 13 residues.

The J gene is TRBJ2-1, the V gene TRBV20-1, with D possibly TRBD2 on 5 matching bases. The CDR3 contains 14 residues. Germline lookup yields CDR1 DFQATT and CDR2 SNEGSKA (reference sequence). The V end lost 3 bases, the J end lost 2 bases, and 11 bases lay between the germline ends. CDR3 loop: CSARGVGTYNEQFF. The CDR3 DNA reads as TGCAGTGCTAGGGGAGTAGGGACCTACAATGAGCAGTTCTTC.

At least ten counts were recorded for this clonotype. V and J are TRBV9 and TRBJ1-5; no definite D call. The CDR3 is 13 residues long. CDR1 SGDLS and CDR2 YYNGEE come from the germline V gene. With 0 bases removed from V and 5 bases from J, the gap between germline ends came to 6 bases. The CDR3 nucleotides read TGTGCCAGCAGCGTAGGCCCCGATCAGCCCCAGCATTTT. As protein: CASSVGPDQPQHF.

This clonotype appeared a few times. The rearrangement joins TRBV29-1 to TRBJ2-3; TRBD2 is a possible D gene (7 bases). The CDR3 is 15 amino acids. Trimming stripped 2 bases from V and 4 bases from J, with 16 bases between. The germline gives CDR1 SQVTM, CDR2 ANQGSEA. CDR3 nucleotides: TGCAGCGTTGAAAGGTCGGGGGGCCGCGCAGATACGCAGTATTTT. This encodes CSVERSGGRADTQYF.

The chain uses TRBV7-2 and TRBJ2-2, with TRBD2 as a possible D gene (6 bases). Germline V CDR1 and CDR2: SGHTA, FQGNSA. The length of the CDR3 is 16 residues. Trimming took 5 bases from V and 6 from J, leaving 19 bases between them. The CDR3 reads CASSPIPWRGAGELFF. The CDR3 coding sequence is TGTGCCAGCAGCCCAATTCCCTGGAGGGGTGCCGGGGAGCTGTTTTTT.

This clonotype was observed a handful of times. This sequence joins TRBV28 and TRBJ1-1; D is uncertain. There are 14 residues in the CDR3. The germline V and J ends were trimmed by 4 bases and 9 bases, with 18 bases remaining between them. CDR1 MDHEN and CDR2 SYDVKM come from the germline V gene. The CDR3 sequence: CASSSPHGFEKAFF. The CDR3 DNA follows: TGTGCCAGCAGTTCACCCCACGGTTTTGAAAAAGCTTTCTTT.

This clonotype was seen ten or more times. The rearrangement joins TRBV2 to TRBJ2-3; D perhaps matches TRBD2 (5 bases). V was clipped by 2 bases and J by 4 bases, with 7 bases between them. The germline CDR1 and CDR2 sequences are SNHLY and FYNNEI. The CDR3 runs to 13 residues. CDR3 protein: CASSESGADTQYF. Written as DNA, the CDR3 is TGTGCCAGCAGTGAAAGCGGCGCAGATACGCAGTATTTT. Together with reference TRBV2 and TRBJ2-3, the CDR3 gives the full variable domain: EPEVTQTPSHQVTQMGQEVILRCVPISNHLYFYWYRQILGQKVEFLVSFYNNEISEKSEIFDDQFSVERPDGSNFTLKIRSTKLEDSAMYFCASSESGADTQYFGPGTRLTVL.

The CDR3 bases are TGTGCCAGCAGCTCGACGACCAGCTCCTACAATGAGCAGTTCTTC. Amino acids: CASSSTTSSYNEQFF. The V and J genes are TRBV7-9 and TRBJ2-1; D not resolved. The ends were cut back, 4 bases at V and 0 bases at J, with 10 bases in the middle. CDR3 length: 15 residues. Germline CDR1 and CDR2: SEHNR and FQNEAQ (reference sequence).

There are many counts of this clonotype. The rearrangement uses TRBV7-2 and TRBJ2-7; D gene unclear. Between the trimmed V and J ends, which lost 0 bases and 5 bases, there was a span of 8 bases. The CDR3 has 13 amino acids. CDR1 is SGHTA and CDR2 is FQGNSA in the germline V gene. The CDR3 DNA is TGTGCCAGCAGCTTAGCGGGGTCCCACGAGCAGTACTTC. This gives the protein CASSLAGSHEQYF.

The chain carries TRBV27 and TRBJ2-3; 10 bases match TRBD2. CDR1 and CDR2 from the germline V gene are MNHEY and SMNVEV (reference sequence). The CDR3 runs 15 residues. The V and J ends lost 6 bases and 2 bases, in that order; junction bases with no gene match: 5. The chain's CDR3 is CASSWTSGFTDTQYF. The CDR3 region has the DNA TGTGCCAGCAGCTGGACTAGCGGATTCACAGATACGCAGTATTTT.

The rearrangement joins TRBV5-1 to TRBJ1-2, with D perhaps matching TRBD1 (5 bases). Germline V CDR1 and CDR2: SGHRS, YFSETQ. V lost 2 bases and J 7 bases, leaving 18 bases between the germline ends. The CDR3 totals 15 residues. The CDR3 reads CASSLDPIRRVGYTF. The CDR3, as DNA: TGCGCCAGCAGCTTAGACCCGATACGCAGGGTTGGCTACACCTTC. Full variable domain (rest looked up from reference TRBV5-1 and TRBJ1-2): KAGVTQTPRYLIKTRGQQVTLSCSPISGHRSVSWYQQTPGQGLQFLFEYFSETQRNKGNFPGRFSGRQFSNSRSEMNVSTLELGDSALYLCASSLDPIRRVGYTFGSGTRLTVV.

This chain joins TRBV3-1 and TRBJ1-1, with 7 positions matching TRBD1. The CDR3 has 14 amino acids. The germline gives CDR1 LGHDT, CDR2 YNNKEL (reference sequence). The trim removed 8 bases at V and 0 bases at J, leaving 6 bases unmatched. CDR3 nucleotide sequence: TGTGCCAGCCAGACAGGGACCATGAACACTGAAGCTTTCTTT. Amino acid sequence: CASQTGTMNTEAFF.

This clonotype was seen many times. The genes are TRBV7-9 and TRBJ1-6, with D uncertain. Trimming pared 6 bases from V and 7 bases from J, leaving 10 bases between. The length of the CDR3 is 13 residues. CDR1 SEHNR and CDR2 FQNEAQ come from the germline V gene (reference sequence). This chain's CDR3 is CASSLKGNSPLHF. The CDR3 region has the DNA TGTGCCAGCAGTTTAAAAGGAAATTCACCCCTCCACTTT.

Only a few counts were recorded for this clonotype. The CDR3 is CASSYPRGVGSYEQYF. The CDR3 DNA reads as TGTGCCAGCAGCTACCCAAGGGGGGTAGGCTCCTACGAGCAGTACTTC. The chain employs TRBV7-9 and TRBJ2-7, with D perhaps being TRBD1 or TRBD2 (6 bases each). The V end lost 4 bases, the J end lost 0 bases, and 16 bases lay between the germline ends. Per germline, CDR1 SEHNR and CDR2 FQNEAQ (reference sequence). The CDR3 runs 16 residues. Drawing the rest from reference TRBV7-9 and TRBJ2-7, the complete variable domain is DTGVSQNPRHKITKRGQNVTFRCDPISEHNRLYWYRQTLGQGPEFLTYFQNEAQLEKSRLLSDRFSAERPKGSFSTLEIQRTEQGDSAMYLCASSYPRGVGSYEQYFGPGTRLTVT.

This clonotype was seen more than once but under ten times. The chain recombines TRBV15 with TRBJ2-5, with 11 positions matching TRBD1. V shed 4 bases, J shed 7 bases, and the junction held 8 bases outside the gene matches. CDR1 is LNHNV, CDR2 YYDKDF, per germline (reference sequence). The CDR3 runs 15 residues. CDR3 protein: CATSIRTGTGGTQYF. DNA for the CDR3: TGTGCCACCAGCATCAGAACTGGGACAGGGGGGACCCAGTACTTC. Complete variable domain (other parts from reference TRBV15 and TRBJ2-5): DAMVIQNPRYQVTQFGKPVTLSCSQTLNHNVMYWYQQKSSQAPKLLFHYYDKDFNNEADTPDNFQSRRPNTSFCFLDIRSPGLGDTAMYLCATSIRTGTGGTQYFGPGTRLLVL.

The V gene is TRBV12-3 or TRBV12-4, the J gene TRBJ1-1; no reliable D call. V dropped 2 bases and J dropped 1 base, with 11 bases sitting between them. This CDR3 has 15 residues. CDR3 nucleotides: TGTGCCAGCAGTTTACGCCCGGGGAGGAACACTGAAGCTTTCTTT. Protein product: CASSLRPGRNTEAFF.

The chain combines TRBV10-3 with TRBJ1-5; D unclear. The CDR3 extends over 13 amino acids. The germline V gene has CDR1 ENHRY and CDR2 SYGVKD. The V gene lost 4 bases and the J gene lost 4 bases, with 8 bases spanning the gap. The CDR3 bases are TGTGCCATCAGTGGCTTGGGGAATCAGCCCCAGCATTTT. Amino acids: CAISGLGNQPQHF.

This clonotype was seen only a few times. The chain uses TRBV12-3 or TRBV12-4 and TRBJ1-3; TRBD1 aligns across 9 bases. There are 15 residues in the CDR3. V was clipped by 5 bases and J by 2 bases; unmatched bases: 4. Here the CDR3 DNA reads TGTGCCAGCAGTGTAGGGACAGGGACTGGAAACACCATATATTTT. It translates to CASSVGTGTGNTIYF.

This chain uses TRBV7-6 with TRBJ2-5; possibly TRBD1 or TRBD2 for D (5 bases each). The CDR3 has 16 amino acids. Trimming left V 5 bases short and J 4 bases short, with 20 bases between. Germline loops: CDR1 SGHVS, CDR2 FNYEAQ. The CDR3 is CASSPGAGSGTETQYF. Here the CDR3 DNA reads TGTGCCAGCAGCCCCGGGGCGGGCTCCGGGACAGAGACCCAGTACTTC.